Shown below are 23 T cell receptor beta chains from a single sample sequenced in a study of cytomegalovirus exposure and HLA in healthy donors. Vbeta (60) and Jbeta (13) primers were used in the PCR. The data were produced by immunoSEQ multiplex PCR, yet TCRdb's version contains in-frame clones alone and is incomplete. The repertoire consists of 150,000 to 200,000 clones, with 85% to 90% occurring once and the leading ten covering approximately 1.7%. The sample consisted of PBMCs. These TCRs come from a woman aged 18-29 years in good health and CMV-seronegative.

The chain joins TRBV27 to TRBJ2-7; 9 positions agree with TRBD1. There are 12 residues in the CDR3. Germline CDR1 reads MNHEY; CDR2 reads SMNVEV (reference sequence). V shed 5 bases and J 9 bases; nucleotides not matched to a gene: 5. CDR3 sequence (DNA): TGTGCCAGCAGTATTACAGGGGGCGCGCAGTACTTC. Its translation: CASSITGGAQYF.

The chain combines TRBV7-2 with TRBJ1-6; D gene unclear. This CDR3 is 15 amino acids long. V was clipped by 6 bases and J by 0 bases, with 9 bases between them. Germline CDR1 SGHTA, CDR2 FQGNSA. In DNA, the CDR3 is TGTGCCAGCAGTGCAGCGGGCTCCTATAATTCACCCCTCCACTTT. Protein: CASSAAGSYNSPLHF.

This clone occurred a few times. The genes are TRBV2 and TRBJ1-1; perhaps TRBD1 as D (6 bases). The CDR3 is 14 residues long. Germline CDR1 is SNHLY and CDR2 is FYNNEI. Trimming cost V 7 bases and J 2 bases, with 14 bases left between them. The CDR3 sequence is CASNPGQFNTEAFF. CDR3 sequence (DNA): TGTGCCAGCAACCCCGGACAGTTTAACACTGAAGCTTTCTTT.

The gene calls are TRBV19 and TRBJ2-5; TRBD2 matches at 14 bases. CDR3 size: 17 residues. Germline loops: CDR1 LNHDA, CDR2 SQIVND (reference sequence). V trimming: 5 bases; J trimming: 5 bases; junction bases outside the gene matches: 10. DNA of the CDR3: TGTGCCAGTAGTCCCCCGGGACTAGCGGGAGTATACGAGACCCAGTACTTC. It yields the protein CASSPPGLAGVYETQYF.

The chain couples TRBV19 to TRBJ1-5; tentative D call: TRBD1 (6 bases). Germline CDR1 and CDR2: LNHDA and SQIVND (reference sequence). This CDR3 is built from 14 residues. V was trimmed by 3 bases and J by 7 bases, leaving 13 bases between them. The CDR3 bases are TGTGCCAGTAGTATGCGGGGGCGAGGACAGCCCCAGCATTTT. Translating gives CASSMRGRGQPQHF.

Note on this clone: Relative to the germline gene, one junction end is altered; a read error may explain this. The CDR3 bases are TGTGCCAGCAGCGCCGGGGGGAACTCCTACGAGCTGTACTTC. The encoded protein is CASSAGGNSYELYF. The chain couples TRBV9 to TRBJ2-7; 7 bases agree with TRBD2. Germline loops: CDR1 SGDLS, CDR2 YYNGEE. The CDR3 loop spans 14 amino acids.

This chain uses TRBV28 with TRBJ2-4, with TRBD1 identical over 7 bases. J was trimmed by 0 bases and V by 7 bases; bases with no gene match: 6. The length of the CDR3 is 15 residues. CDR1 MDHEN and CDR2 SYDVKM come from the germline V gene. The CDR3 DNA sequence: TGTGCCAGCACCATGACAGGGTTAGCCAAAAACATTCAGTACTTC. This translates into CASTMTGLAKNIQYF.

This CDR3 is CASSLAEAARTDEYNEQFF. For the CDR3, the DNA is TGCGCCAGCAGCTTGGCCGAGGCGGCTAGAACGGATGAATACAATGAGCAGTTCTTC. The rearrangement uses TRBV5-1 and TRBJ2-1; D is unresolved. CDR1 SGHRS and CDR2 YFSETQ come from the germline V gene. There are 19 residues in the CDR3. Trimming stripped 0 bases from V and 4 bases from J, with 23 bases between.

The chain employs TRBV7-3 and TRBJ1-1; D gene uncertain. Trimming cost V 0 bases and J 7 bases, with 15 bases left between them. CDR3 length equals 15 residues. The germline gives CDR1 SGHTA, CDR2 FQGTGA. The CDR3 nucleotides read TGTGCCAGCAGCTTAACCCCGCAGGCCCGTGTTGAAGCTTTCTTT. Amino acid sequence: CASSLTPQARVEAFF.

This clone has a handful of counts. The J gene is TRBJ1-2, the V gene TRBV4-1, with D tentatively TRBD1 (6 bases). V gave up 0 bases and J gave up 4 bases, with 12 bases separating them. Per germline, CDR1 MGHRA and CDR2 YSYEKL. This CDR3 spans 15 amino acids. CDR3 DNA sequence: TGCGCCAGCAGCCAAGATCGAGGACAGATCTATGGCTACACCTTC. Translation gives CASSQDRGQIYGYTF.

The rearrangement uses TRBV19 and TRBJ2-7, with D maybe TRBD2 (5 bases). The CDR3 is 16 amino acids. V was cut by 5 bases and J by 3 bases, with 20 bases left in between. The germline gives CDR1 LNHDA, CDR2 SQIVND (reference sequence). The CDR3 loop reads CASSHAADALLYEQYF. For the CDR3, the DNA is TGTGCCAGTAGTCACGCAGCGGATGCACTTCTCTACGAGCAGTACTTC. Complete variable domain (other parts from reference TRBV19 and TRBJ2-7): DGGITQSPKYLFRKEGQNVTLSCEQNLNHDAMYWYRQDPGQGLRLIYYSQIVNDFQKGDIAEGYSVSREKKESFPLTVTSAQKNPTAFYLCASSHAADALLYEQYFGPGTRLTVT.

V gene TRBV28 combines with J gene TRBJ2-7; TRBD1 matches 11 bases. The germline V gene has CDR1 MDHEN and CDR2 SYDVKM. V lost 4 bases to trimming and J lost 8 bases; unmatched junction nucleotides: 16. The CDR3 extends over 17 amino acids. CDR3 coding DNA: TGTGCCAGCAGTTATGGGGTTCCGGGACAGGGGGTGAAACAGCAGTACTTC. Translating it yields CASSYGVPGQGVKQQYF.

This clone was counted once. The V gene is TRBV30, the J gene TRBJ1-6, with 9 bases that match TRBD1. CDR1 is GTSNPN, CDR2 SVGIG, per germline (reference sequence). The trim removed 2 bases at V and 6 bases at J, leaving 8 bases unmatched. CDR3 length equals 16 residues. CDR3 region: CAWSYRQGVFNSPLHF. The CDR3 DNA reads TGTGCCTGGAGTTATAGACAGGGGGTTTTTAATTCACCCCTCCACTTT.

The J gene is TRBJ2-2, the V gene TRBV11-2, with TRBD1 as a possible D gene (7 bases). The CDR3 is made up of 14 amino acids. Germline V CDR1 and CDR2: SGHAT, FQNNGV. Trimming stripped 5 bases from V and 7 bases from J, with 14 bases between. The CDR3 nucleotides are TGTGCCAGCAGCGCTCAGGGGGGTAGCGGGGAGCTGTTTTTT. This translates into CASSAQGGSGELFF.

This clone has only one observation. The J gene is TRBJ2-3, the V gene TRBV25-1, with TRBD2 matching 13 bases. This CDR3 is 15 amino acids long. V was clipped by 4 bases and J by 5 bases; unmatched bases: 3. Per the germline V gene, CDR1 is MGHDK and CDR2 is SYGVNS. The DNA for the CDR3 is TGTGCCAGCAGTGCCACTAGCGGGGGGGTAGATACGCAGTATTTT. This translates into CASSATSGGVDTQYF. The entire variable domain, with the rest obtained from reference TRBV25-1 and TRBJ2-3, is as follows: EADIYQTPRYLVIGTGKKITLECSQTMGHDKMYWYQQDPGMELHLIHYSYGVNSTEKGDLSSESTVSRIRTEHFPLTLESARPSHTSQYLCASSATSGGVDTQYFGPGTRLTVL.

This sequence joins TRBV5-4 and TRBJ2-6, with a weak D call TRBD1 (6 bases). Germline V gives CDR1 SGHNT, CDR2 YYREEE (reference sequence). This CDR3 spans 16 amino acids. V lost 0 bases to trimming and J lost 0 bases, with 7 bases between them. CDR3 protein: CASSLAGASGANVLTF. For the CDR3, the DNA is TGTGCCAGCAGCTTGGCAGGGGCCTCTGGGGCCAACGTCCTGACTTTC.

The CDR3 coding sequence is TGTGCCAGCAGTTTTTCGGACAGGGGAAACTATGGCTACACCTTC. Translated, it gives CASSFSDRGNYGYTF. This chain connects TRBV2 to TRBJ1-2; 9 nucleotides agree with TRBD1. Germline V CDR1 and CDR2: SNHLY, FYNNEI. V lost 5 bases to trimming and J lost 2 bases; unmatched junction nucleotides: 6. The CDR3 sequence is 15 residues long.

For this clone: The junction shows a germline mismatch at one end, possibly a read error. The chain is built from TRBV7-9 and TRBJ1-4; 8 nucleotides agree with TRBD1. The CDR3 spans 15 residues. Germline lookup yields CDR1 SEHNR and CDR2 FQNEAQ (reference sequence). CDR3 bases: TGTTCCAGCAGCCAGCGGGACAGGCGACCTGAAAAACTGTTTTTT. This encodes CSSSQRDRRPEKLFF. The whole variable domain, filled in from reference TRBV7-9 and TRBJ1-4, reads DTGVSQNPRHKITKRGQNVTFRCDPISEHNRLYWYRQTLGQGPEFLTYFQNEAQLEKSRLLSDRFSAERPKGSFSTLEIQRTEQGDSAMYLCSSSQRDRRPEKLFFGSGTQLSVL.

The gene calls are TRBV5-1 and TRBJ1-1; D possibly corresponds to TRBD1 (6 bases). The germline V and J ends were trimmed by 4 bases and 4 bases, with 14 bases remaining between them. CDR1 and CDR2 from the germline V gene are SGHRS and YFSETQ. The CDR3 consists of 14 residues. In DNA form, the CDR3 reads TGCGCCAGCAGCCGGGGGGGGGCCGGCACTGAAGCTTTCTTT. Its protein product is CASSRGGAGTEAFF.

CDR3: CASSSPFSGEQETQYF. The CDR3 DNA reads as TGTGCCAGCAGTTCCCCCTTTAGCGGGGAACAAGAGACCCAGTACTTC. The V gene is TRBV6-5, the J gene TRBJ2-5; 8 bases fit TRBD2. The CDR3 covers 16 residues. J lost 2 bases, V lost 4 bases, and 9 bases had no gene match. Germline values: CDR1 MNHEY, CDR2 SVGAGI.

The chain links TRBV2 to TRBJ2-1, with TRBD1 matching over 7 bases. The CDR3 sequence is 15 residues long. Germline-derived CDR1 and CDR2 are SNHLY and FYNNEI. The junction had 7 bases not matched to a gene; V was cut back by 4 bases and J by 4 bases. CDR3 nucleotides: TGTGCCAGCAGTGCATTCTCAGGGGGATACAATGAGCAGTTCTTC. It encodes CASSAFSGGYNEQFF.

This clone was seen just once. The gene calls are TRBV28 and TRBJ1-1; TRBD1 aligns across 11 bases. The V gene's germline CDR1 is MDHEN and CDR2 SYDVKM. Germline trimming cut 7 bases from V and 4 bases from J; bases unmatched to any gene: 5. The CDR3 is 14 residues long. DNA of the CDR3: TGTGCCAGCACCGGGGGGACAGGGGGCACTGAAGCTTTCTTT. Amino acid sequence: CASTGGTGGTEAFF.

This chain joins TRBV4-1 and TRBJ2-7, with TRBD1 identical over 8 bases. In germline, CDR1 is MGHRA, CDR2 YSYEKL. The CDR3 is 17 residues long. The ends lost 0 bases at V and 2 bases at J; junction bases unmatched: 9. The CDR3 coding sequence is TGCGCCAGCAGCCAAGAGGACAGGGCATCAGCGGCCTACGAGCAGTACTTC. It is translated as CASSQEDRASAAYEQYF.